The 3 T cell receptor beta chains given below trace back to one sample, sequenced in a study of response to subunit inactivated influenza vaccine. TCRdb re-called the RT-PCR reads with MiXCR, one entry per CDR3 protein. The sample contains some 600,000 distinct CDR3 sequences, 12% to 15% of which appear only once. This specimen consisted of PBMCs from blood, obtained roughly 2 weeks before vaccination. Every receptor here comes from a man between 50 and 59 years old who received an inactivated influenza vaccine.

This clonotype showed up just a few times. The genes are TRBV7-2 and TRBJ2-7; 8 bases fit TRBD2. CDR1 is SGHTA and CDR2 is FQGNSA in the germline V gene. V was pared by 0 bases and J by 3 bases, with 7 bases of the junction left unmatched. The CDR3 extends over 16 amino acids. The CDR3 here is CASSLATGRAHYEQYF. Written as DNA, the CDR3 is TGTGCCAGCAGCTTAGCAACCGGGAGGGCCCACTACGAGCAGTACTTC.

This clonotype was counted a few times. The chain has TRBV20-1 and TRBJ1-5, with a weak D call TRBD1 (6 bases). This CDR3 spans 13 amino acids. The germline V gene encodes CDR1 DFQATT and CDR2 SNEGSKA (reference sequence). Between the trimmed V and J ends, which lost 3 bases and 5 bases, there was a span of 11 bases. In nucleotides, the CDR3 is TGCAGTGCTAGGAGGGGGGCCCATCAGCCCCAGCATTTT. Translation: CSARRGAHQPQHF.

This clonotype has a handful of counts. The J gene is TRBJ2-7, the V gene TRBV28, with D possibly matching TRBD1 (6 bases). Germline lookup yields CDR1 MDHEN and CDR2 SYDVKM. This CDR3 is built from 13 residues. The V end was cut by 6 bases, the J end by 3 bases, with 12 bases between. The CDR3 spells CASSKGHVYEQYF. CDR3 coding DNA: TGTGCCAGCAGCAAGGGACACGTCTACGAGCAGTACTTC.